This is a list of T cell receptor beta chains from one sample in a study of blood T cells in healthy people across ages. One entry per CDR3 protein results from TCRdb running MiXCR on the 5' RACE reads. Seen here are about 750,000 distinct CDR3 sequences, about 53% observed once, and the top ten hold approximately 40%. Specimen: blood. The receptors come from an elderly man in good health. Each CDR3 is given with its conserved first and last residue. The order of the fields is clone size, J gene, D gene, V gene, CDR3 length, CDR3 protein, CDR3 DNA. D genes are given only for firm matches. Some rows have no size entry. The others give once, few or many, or a class for an expanded clone.

clone_size: few; j_call: TRBJ2-7; d_call: -; v_call: TRBV14; cdr3_length: 14; cdr3_aa: CASSRQGGYYEQYF; cdr3_nt: TGTGCCAGCAGCCGGCAAGGCGGATACTACGAGCAGTACTTC
clone_size: few; j_call: TRBJ2-7; d_call: -; v_call: TRBV14; cdr3_length: 13; cdr3_aa: CASSQALDYEQYF; cdr3_nt: TGTGCCAGCAGCCAAGCCCTAGACTACGAGCAGTACTTC
clone_size: -; j_call: TRBJ1-1; d_call: TRBD1; v_call: TRBV4-2; cdr3_length: 15; cdr3_aa: CASSQGGQGDTEAFF; cdr3_nt: TGTGCCAGCAGCCAAGGGGGACAGGGGGACACTGAAGCTTTCTTT
clone_size: -; j_call: TRBJ1-4; d_call: TRBD1; v_call: TRBV2; cdr3_length: 14; cdr3_aa: CASRGDRVGEKLFF; cdr3_nt: TGTGCCAGCAGGGGGGACAGGGTTGGAGAAAAACTGTTTTTT
clone_size: -; j_call: TRBJ2-5; d_call: -; v_call: TRBV9; cdr3_length: 14; cdr3_aa: CASSVRVNRETQYF; cdr3_nt: TGTGCCAGCAGCGTAAGGGTAAACAGGGAGACCCAGTACTTC
clone_size: -; j_call: TRBJ2-3; d_call: -; v_call: TRBV11-2; cdr3_length: 15; cdr3_aa: CASSSRQVRTDTQYF; cdr3_nt: TGTGCCAGCAGCTCACGACAGGTTCGCACAGATACGCAGTATTTT
clone_size: once; j_call: TRBJ2-1; d_call: -; v_call: TRBV10-3; cdr3_length: 13; cdr3_aa: CAISERRGNEQFF; cdr3_nt: TGTGCCATCAGTGAGAGACGCGGAAATGAGCAGTTCTTC
clone_size: -; j_call: TRBJ2-7; d_call: -; v_call: TRBV6-1; cdr3_length: 15; cdr3_aa: CASSATGLLSYEQYF; cdr3_nt: TGTGCCAGCAGTGCTACGGGACTTCTCTCCTACGAGCAGTACTTC
clone_size: -; j_call: TRBJ2-3; d_call: -; v_call: TRBV28; cdr3_length: 15; cdr3_aa: CASTPRDTPTDTQYF; cdr3_nt: TGTGCCAGCACCCCCCGGGACACACCCACAGATACGCAGTATTTT
clone_size: -; j_call: TRBJ2-5; d_call: -; v_call: TRBV28; cdr3_length: 13; cdr3_aa: CASRRQTVYAQYF; cdr3_nt: TGTGCCAGCAGGCGGCAGACCGTCTACGCGCAGTACTTC
clone_size: few; j_call: TRBJ1-2; d_call: -; v_call: TRBV28; cdr3_length: 15; cdr3_aa: CASSSPPEENYGYTF; cdr3_nt: TGTGCCAGCAGTTCACCTCCCGAGGAGAACTATGGCTACACCTTC
clone_size: few; j_call: TRBJ1-1; d_call: TRBD1; v_call: TRBV27; cdr3_length: 13; cdr3_aa: CASSGTGRTEAFF; cdr3_nt: TGTGCCAGCAGTGGGACAGGGCGGACTGAAGCTTTCTTT
clone_size: -; j_call: TRBJ2-4; d_call: TRBD2; v_call: TRBV5-1; cdr3_length: 16; cdr3_aa: CASSLGLGLAKNIQYF; cdr3_nt: TGCGCCAGCAGCCTCGGACTAGGCCTAGCCAAAAACATTCAGTACTTC
clone_size: -; j_call: TRBJ2-4; d_call: -; v_call: TRBV6-7; cdr3_length: 15; cdr3_aa: CASSPTHSEIYGQYF; cdr3_nt: TGTGCCAGCAGTCCGACTCACAGTGAGATCTACGGGCAGTACTTC
clone_size: -; j_call: TRBJ2-5; d_call: TRBD2; v_call: TRBV7-9; cdr3_length: 16; cdr3_aa: CASSLEPGGGGETQYF; cdr3_nt: TGTGCCAGCAGCTTAGAACCCGGCGGGGGAGGTGAGACCCAGTACTTC
clone_size: -; j_call: TRBJ2-5; d_call: TRBD1; v_call: TRBV5-6; cdr3_length: 16; cdr3_aa: CASGLGRGQGAREQYF; cdr3_nt: TGTGCCAGCGGCTTGGGTCGAGGACAGGGGGCGCGGGAGCAGTACTTC